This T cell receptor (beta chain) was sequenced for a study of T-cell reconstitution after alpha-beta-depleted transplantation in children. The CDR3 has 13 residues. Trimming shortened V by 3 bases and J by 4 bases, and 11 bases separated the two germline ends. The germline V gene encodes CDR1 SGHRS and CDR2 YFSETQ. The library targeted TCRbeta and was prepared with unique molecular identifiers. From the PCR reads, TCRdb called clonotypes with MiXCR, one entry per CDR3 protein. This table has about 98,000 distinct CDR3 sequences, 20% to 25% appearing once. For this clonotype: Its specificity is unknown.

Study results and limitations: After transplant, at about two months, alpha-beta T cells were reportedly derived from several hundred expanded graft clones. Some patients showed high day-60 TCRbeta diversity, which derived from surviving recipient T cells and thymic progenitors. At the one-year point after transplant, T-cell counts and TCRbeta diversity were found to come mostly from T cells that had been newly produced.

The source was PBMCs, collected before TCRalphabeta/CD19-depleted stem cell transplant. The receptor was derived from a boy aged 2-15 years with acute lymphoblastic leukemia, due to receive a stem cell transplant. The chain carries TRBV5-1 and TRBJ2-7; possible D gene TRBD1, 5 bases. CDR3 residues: CASSYPTDYEQYF. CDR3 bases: TGCGCCAGCAGCTACCCGACAGATTACGAGCAGTACTTC.